The clone carrying this T cell receptor (beta chain) was detected many times. CDR3 length equals 17 residues. The germline gives CDR1 MNHEY, CDR2 SMNVEV (reference sequence). V gave up 5 bases and J gave up 5 bases, with 22 bases separating them. TCR cDNA received a 3' ligated oligonucleotide that carried a UMI. The data belong to a study of naive and memory T cell subsets. The SP2 primer and nested alpha and beta constant region primers amplified ligated cDNA in four rounds. TCRdb analysed the 5' RACE reads with MiXCR anew, one entry per CDR3 protein. The sample has roughly 48,000 distinct CDR3 sequences, approximately 4.5% seen once; the top ten hold around 0.84%.

The V and J genes are TRBV27 and TRBJ2-1, with D possibly called TRBD1 or TRBD2 (6 bases each). The sequence was obtained from a female donor in good health. As DNA, the CDR3 is TGTGCCAGCAGTCGGCCCACGGGGGCAGGAGGACACAATGAGCAGTTCTTC. This encodes CASSRPTGAGGHNEQFF.